This T cell receptor beta chain comes out of a study of T cells in Graves' hyperthyroidism and ophthalmopathy. RNA transcripts served as the template for amplifying TCR beta CDR3 regions. First-round RT-PCR of the TCR CDR3 relied on the HTBI primer set. TCRdb reprocessed the multiplex PCR reads via MiXCR and lists one record per CDR3 protein. The repertoire holds some 740,000 distinct CDR3 sequences, 13% to 15% seen once, with roughly 10% in the top ten. Germline loops: CDR1 LGHDT, CDR2 YNNKEL (reference sequence). Trimming cost V 3 bases and J 3 bases; bases outside gene matches: 8. The CDR3 totals 17 residues.

Sequencing was carried out using blood. The TCR sequence derives from a woman under 30 with Graves' hyperthyroidism. The V call is TRBV3-1, the J call TRBJ2-1; 10 bases agree with TRBD2. In DNA form, the CDR3 reads TGTGCCAGCAGCCAGACTTTAGCGGGAGGATTCTACAATGAGCAGTTCTTC. This codes for CASSQTLAGGFYNEQFF.